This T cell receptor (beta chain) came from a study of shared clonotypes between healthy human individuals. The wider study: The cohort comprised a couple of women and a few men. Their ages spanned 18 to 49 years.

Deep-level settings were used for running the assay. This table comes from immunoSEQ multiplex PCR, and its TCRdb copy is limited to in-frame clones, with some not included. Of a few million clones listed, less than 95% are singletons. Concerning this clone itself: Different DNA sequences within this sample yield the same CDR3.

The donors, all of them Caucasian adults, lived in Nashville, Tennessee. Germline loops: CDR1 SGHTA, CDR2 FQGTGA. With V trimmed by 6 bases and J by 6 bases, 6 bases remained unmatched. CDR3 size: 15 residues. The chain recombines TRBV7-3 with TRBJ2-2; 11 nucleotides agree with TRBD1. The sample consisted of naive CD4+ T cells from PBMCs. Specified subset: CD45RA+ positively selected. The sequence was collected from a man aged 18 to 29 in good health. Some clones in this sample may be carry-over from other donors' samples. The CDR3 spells CASSLPGQGAGELFF. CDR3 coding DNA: TGTGCCAGCAGTTTACCGGGACAGGGGGCCGGGGAGCTGTTTTTT.